This TCR beta chain came from a study of neurological immune-mediated disorders. General study points: Among 34 multiple sclerosis patients, 18 had repertoires that phylogenetic grouping placed in one related-CDR3 cluster, a possible signature. CDR3 amino acid sequences found in expanded clones were never shared across subjects, suggesting private repertoires in all groups.

The authors made cDNA by 5'RACE with 10-nucleotide random UMIs. Every sequencing run returned over 200 million TCR-beta sequences, which were derived from 15-18 subjects. TCRdb reanalysed the 5' RACE reads using MiXCR and keeps one entry per CDR3 protein. The sample gives 54,000 or so distinct CDR3 sequences, roughly 3.2% of which show up once; about 3.1% is in the top ten. The table lists this clonotype with many counts. Its antigen is still unknown. The receptor was derived from a young woman with multiple sclerosis. Sample: PBMCs.

The chain's CDR3 is CASSLSGMANEKLFF. The CDR3 DNA reads TGCGCCAGCAGCTTGAGTGGGATGGCTAATGAAAAACTGTTTTTT. This chain joins TRBV5-1 and TRBJ1-4; D unresolved. CDR1 and CDR2 (germline): SGHRS, YFSETQ. Trimming took 1 base from V and 3 from J, leaving 10 bases between them. The CDR3 runs 15 residues.